This record covers a single T cell receptor beta chain. Its binding antigen is unknown. With the read ending 3 residues before the CDR3 end, the germline J gene is used to fill in that end. These data come from a study of T cells in women clearing cervical HPV infection (dated by TCRdb to the late 2010s). Background on the whole study: Cases were roughly 24 women with histologically confirmed HPV16-related CIN3 or worse, including a couple of invasive cancers. The controls were 25 or so women whose single incident HPV16 infection cleared within 12 months with no development of precancer or cancer. Blood from cases was collected at the visit where the lesion was first found, while blood from controls was collected once the infection could no longer be detected. Among cases, blood sampling occurred a median of roughly 160 days after lesion detection, with an interquartile range of 90 to 200 days. Since HLA typing was available for only a few women, HLA type could not be ruled out as a confounder. This exploratory proof-of-principle case-control study, nested within the Guanacaste HPV Natural History Study in Costa Rica, compared TCR repertoires among women with different cervical HPV16 outcomes. Cases and controls were matched on age within five years and on year of sample collection. A median age of approximately 30 years was observed in cases versus approximately 38 in controls, and no significant differences in baseline characteristics were found. In the parent cohort, some 10,000 women aged 18 or older were enrolled in Guanacaste, Costa Rica, during about 1993 to 1994 and were followed for over six years. Quality controls consisted of five blinded duplicates per group, for a total of some 60 samples made up of approximately 50 participants and ten or so replicates.

TCR beta CDR3 regions were amplified by multiplex PCR from an average of approximately 1,200 ng genomic DNA per sample using the immunoSEQ assay. The assay corrected primer bias using a complete synthetic TCR repertoire to establish an amplification baseline. The amplicons were sequenced using the Illumina platform. Per the source publication's procedure: Sequences were error-corrected by clustering with frequency ratios and a modified nearest-neighbor algorithm and were then analyzed in the immunoSEQ Analyzer with IMGT gene definitions. TCR richness and evenness were averaged over 20 rarefaction repeats at each rarefaction depth, excluding samples with fewer sequences than the depth. Relative abundances of V, D and J genes were compared between groups using Wilcoxon rank sum tests, with FDR correction applied. An intraclass correlation of 90% to 97% for TCR richness and an average of about 73% across some 66 gene segments were obtained from the blinded duplicates. Sourced from immuneACCESS, this table was stored by TCRdb with only in-frame sequences that have V and J called. A share of the clones is absent; for the studies checked, an unresolved V gene accounts for under half, and the remainder has no known explanation. From that table come the V and J calls and clone size; the DNA was used to work out D and trimming. This sample's listing comprises about 22,000 clones. Clones ranked in the top ten supply under 6.5% of the sample.

Taken from cysteine to phenylalanine, the CDR3 has 14 residues. Of the CDR3's DNA, 33 bases were read; they are in frame from base 1. CDR1 and CDR2 were assigned from the germline V gene as SNHLY and FYNNEI. The junction shows trimming of 6 bases on V and 2 bases on J, and the gene matches do not reach 5 bases of it. Results the study describes overall, beyond this receptor: Significantly higher TCR repertoire richness was observed in CIN3+ cases than in controls across sequencing depths, whereas no difference in evenness was found. Cases had lower TRBV6-7 relative abundance than controls (about 0.1% versus 0.15%; Bonferroni P = 0.0008). By combining richness with V gene abundances, random forest classifiers separated cases from controls with an estimated AUC of roughly 0.8. Whether associations preceded infection or resulted from infection could not be shown with the cross-sectional design, and effector/memory subsets and HPV-specific T cells were not isolated. Because the number of T cells per sample was unknown, the richness differences could reflect varying T-cell content rather than repertoire biology.

Every participant had a single incident cervical HPV16 infection, and women with prevalent HPV16 infections were excluded. Cervical HPV DNA was detected with MY09/MY11 PCR, and genotyping was done by dot-blot hybridization. Fifteen mL of heparinized blood were centrifuged, and the buffy coat was aliquoted, frozen at -30°C, then stored at -80°C. QIAGEN kits were used to extract genomic DNA from buffy coat specimens. Input material: blood buffy coat. The chain links TRBV2 with TRBJ2-7; a stretch of 9 junction bases matches TRBD1. This clonotype originated in a woman between 18 and 75 years old with a cervical HPV16 infection that either progressed to CIN3+ or cleared (not recorded which). The sequenced CDR3 bases are TGTGCCAGCAGGCCGGGACAGGGTCCCTACGAG. It translates to CASRPGQGPYE. The entire CDR3 protein reads CASRPGQGPYEQYF. Extended through the reference TRBV2 and TRBJ2-7 proteins, this CDR3 yields the full variable domain: EPEVTQTPSHQVTQMGQEVILRCVPISNHLYFYWYRQILGQKVEFLVSFYNNEISEKSEIFDDQFSVERPDGSNFTLKIRSTKLEDSAMYFCASRPGQGPYEQYFGPGTRLTVT.